Sequencing of this T cell receptor (beta chain) was carried out in a study of neoadjuvant anti-PD-1 for oral cavity cancer. Remarks on this clone: Its cognate antigen is unknown.

Some clones are missing from TCRdb's copy, which holds only in-frame ones; the method was immunoSEQ multiplex PCR. The table has 15,000 to 20,000 clones, about three quarters seen once. Stage II-IVA oral cavity squamous cell carcinoma was new and untreated by systemic or radiation therapy. Study-wide findings and caveats: Treg/Th17 ratio rose with pretreatment blood and fell with post-treatment tumor TCRbeta clonality. After neoadjuvant nivolumab, PBMC T cell clonality was significantly higher in non-responders than responders.

Germline CDR1 reads MNHEY; CDR2 reads SVGAGI. V gave up 5 bases and J gave up 6 bases; unmatched junction bases: 2. The CDR3 has 13 residues. The sequence was obtained from a person aged 40 to 85 with oral cavity squamous cell carcinoma. The chain links TRBV6-5 to TRBJ1-2, with 11 bases aligning to TRBD1. The starting material was PBMCs, obtained before nivolumab (anti-PD-1) treatment. CDR3 DNA sequence: TGTGCCAGCAGTCGGACAGGGGGCGATGGCTACACCTTC. It translates to CASSRTGGDGYTF.